This T cell receptor (beta chain) was sequenced for a study of cytomegalovirus exposure and HLA in healthy donors. Study outcomes and limitations: Across all donors, roughly uniform sequencing depth was an assumption of the presence/absence analyses.

It was with 60 Vbeta and 13 Jbeta primers that the PCR ran. The method was immunoSEQ multiplex PCR; TCRdb's version includes in-frame clones alone and lacks a portion of them. The sample records around 170,000 clones, around 80% being singletons. As for this clone: No antigen is known for it.

The V gene's germline CDR1 is SQVTM and CDR2 ANQGSEA. The CDR3 is 12 residues long. Trimming removed 8 bases from V and 9 bases from J, with 17 bases in between. This rearrangement joins TRBV29-1 to TRBJ2-1; no clear D. The TCR sequence derives from a girl aged 10 to 17 in good health and CMV-seropositive. Sequences were obtained from PBMCs. The CDR3 region has the DNA TGCAGCATACGAAAGACTGAAACTGAGCAGTTCTTC. Its protein product is CSIRKTETEQFF.